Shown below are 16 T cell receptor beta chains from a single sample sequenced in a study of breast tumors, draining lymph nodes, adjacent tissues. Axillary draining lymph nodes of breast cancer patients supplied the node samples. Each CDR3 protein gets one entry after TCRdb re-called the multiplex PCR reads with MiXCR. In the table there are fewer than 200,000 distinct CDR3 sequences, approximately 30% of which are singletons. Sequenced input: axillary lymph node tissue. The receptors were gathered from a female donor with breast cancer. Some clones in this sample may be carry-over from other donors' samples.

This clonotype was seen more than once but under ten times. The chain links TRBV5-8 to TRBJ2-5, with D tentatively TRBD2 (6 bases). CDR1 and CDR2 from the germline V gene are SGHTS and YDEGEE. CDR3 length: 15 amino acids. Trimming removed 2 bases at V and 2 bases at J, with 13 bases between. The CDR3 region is CASSFPAAGQETQYF. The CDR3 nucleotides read TGTGCCAGCAGCTTCCCAGCGGCGGGGCAAGAGACCCAGTACTTC. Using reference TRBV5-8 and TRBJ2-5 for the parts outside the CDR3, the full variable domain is EAGVTQSPTHLIKTRGQQATLRCSPISGHTSVYWYQQALGLGLQFLLWYDEGEERNRGNFPPRFSGRQFPNYSSELNVNALELEDSALYLCASSFPAAGQETQYFGPGTRLLVL.

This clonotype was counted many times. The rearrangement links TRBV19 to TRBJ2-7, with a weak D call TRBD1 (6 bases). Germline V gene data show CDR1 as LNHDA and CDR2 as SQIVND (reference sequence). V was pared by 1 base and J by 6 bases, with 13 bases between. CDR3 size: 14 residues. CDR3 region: CASSIAPGAREQYF. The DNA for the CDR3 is TGTGCCAGTAGTATAGCCCCAGGGGCCCGCGAGCAGTACTTC.

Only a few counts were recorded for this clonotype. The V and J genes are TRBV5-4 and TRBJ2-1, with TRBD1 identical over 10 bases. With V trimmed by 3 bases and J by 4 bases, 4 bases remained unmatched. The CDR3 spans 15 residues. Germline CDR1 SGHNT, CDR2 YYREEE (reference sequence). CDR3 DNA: TGTGCCAGCAGCTCAGACAGGGGGCATTACAATGAGCAGTTCTTC. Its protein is CASSSDRGHYNEQFF.

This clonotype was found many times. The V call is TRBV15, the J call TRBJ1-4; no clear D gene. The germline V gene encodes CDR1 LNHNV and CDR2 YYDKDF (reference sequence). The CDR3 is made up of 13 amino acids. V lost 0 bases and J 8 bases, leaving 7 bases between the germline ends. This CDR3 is CATSREGWEKLFF. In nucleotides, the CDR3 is TGTGCCACCAGCAGAGAAGGGTGGGAAAAACTGTTTTTT.

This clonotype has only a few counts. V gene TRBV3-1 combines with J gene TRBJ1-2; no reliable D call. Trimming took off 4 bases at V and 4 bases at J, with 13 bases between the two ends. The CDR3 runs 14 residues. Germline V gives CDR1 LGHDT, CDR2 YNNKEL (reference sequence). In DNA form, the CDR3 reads TGTGCCAGCAGCCCGGATCATCACAGCTATGGCTACACCTTC. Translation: CASSPDHHSYGYTF. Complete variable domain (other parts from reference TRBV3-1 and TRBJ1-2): DTAVSQTPKYLVTQMGNDKSIKCEQNLGHDTMYWYKQDSKKFLKIMFSYNNKELIINETVPNRFSPKSPDKAHLNLHINSLELGDSAVYFCASSPDHHSYGYTFGSGTRLTVV.

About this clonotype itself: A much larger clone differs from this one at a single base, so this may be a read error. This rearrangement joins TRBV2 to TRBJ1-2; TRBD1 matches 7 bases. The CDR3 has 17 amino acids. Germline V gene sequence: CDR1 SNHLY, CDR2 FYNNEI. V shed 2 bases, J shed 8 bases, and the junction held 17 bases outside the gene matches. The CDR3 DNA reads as TGTGCCAGCAGTGAAAGAAAAAGGCCCAGGGGGGGTCGGGGCTACACCTTC. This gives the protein CASSERKRPRGGRGYTF.

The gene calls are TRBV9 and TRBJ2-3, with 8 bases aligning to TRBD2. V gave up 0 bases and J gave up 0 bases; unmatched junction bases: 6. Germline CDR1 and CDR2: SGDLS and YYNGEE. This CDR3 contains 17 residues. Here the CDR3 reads CASSVEFGGDSTDTQYF. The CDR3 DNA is TGTGCCAGCAGCGTAGAGTTCGGGGGGGATAGCACAGATACGCAGTATTTT.

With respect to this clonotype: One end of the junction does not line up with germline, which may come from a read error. The CDR3 here is CAIRDRVPSGANALTF. The CDR3 bases are TGTGCCATCCGGGACAGGGTCCCCTCTGGGGCCAACGCCCTGACCTTC. The chain uses TRBV10-1 and TRBJ2-6; the match to TRBD1 covers 9 bases. The germline gives CDR1 WNHNN, CDR2 SYGVQD (reference sequence). The CDR3 is made up of 16 amino acids.

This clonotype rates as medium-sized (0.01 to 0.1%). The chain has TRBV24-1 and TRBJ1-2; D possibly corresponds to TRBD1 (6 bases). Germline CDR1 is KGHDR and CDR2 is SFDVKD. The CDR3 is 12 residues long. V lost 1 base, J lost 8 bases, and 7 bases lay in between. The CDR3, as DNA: TGTGCCACCAGTGATTTTGGGGGCGGCTACACCTTC. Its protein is CATSDFGGGYTF.

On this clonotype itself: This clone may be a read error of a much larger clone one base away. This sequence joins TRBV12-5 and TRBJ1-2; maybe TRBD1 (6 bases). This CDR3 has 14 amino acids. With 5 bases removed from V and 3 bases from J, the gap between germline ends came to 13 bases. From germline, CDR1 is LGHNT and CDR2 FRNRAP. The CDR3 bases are TGTGCTAGTGGTGCCCCCGAGGGGGACTATGGCTACACCTTC. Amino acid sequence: CASGAPEGDYGYTF.

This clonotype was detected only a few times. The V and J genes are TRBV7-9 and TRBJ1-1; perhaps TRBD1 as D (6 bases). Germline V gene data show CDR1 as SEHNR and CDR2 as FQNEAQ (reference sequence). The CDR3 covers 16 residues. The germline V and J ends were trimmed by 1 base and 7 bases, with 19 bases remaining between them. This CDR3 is CASSLVGPGGAVEAFF. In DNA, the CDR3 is TGTGCCAGCAGCTTAGTGGGGCCGGGGGGGGCGGTTGAAGCTTTCTTT.

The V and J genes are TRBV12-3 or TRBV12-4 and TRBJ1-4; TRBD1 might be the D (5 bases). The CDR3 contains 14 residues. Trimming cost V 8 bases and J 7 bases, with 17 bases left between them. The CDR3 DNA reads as TGTGCCAGCGGACATAGCTGGAGGACTGAAAAACTGTTTTTT. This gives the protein CASGHSWRTEKLFF.

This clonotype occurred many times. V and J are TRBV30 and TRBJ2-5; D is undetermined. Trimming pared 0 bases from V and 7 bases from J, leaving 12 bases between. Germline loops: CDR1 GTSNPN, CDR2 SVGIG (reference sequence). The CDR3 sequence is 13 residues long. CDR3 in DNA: TGTGCCTGGAGTGTCGATTTGTTCCGGACCCAGTACTTC. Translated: CAWSVDLFRTQYF. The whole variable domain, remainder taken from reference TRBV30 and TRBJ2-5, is SQTIHQWPATLVQPVGSPLSLECTVEGTSNPNLYWYRQAAGRGLQLLFYSVGIGQISSEVPQNLSASRPQDRQFILSSKKLLLSDSGFYLCAWSVDLFRTQYFGPGTRLLVL.

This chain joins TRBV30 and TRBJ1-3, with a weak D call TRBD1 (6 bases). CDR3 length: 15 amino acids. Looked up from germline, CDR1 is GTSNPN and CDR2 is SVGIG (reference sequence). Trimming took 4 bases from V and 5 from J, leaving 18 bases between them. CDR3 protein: CAWKDEGVIRNTIYF. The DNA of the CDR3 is TGTGCCTGGAAGGATGAGGGGGTAATCAGAAACACCATATATTTT.

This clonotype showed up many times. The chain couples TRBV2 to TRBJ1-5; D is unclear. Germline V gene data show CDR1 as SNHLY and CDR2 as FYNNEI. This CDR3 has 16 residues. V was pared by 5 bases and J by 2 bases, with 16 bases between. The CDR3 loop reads CASSPSLGGGNQPQHF. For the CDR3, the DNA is TGTGCCAGCAGTCCCTCCCTGGGCGGTGGCAATCAGCCCCAGCATTTT.

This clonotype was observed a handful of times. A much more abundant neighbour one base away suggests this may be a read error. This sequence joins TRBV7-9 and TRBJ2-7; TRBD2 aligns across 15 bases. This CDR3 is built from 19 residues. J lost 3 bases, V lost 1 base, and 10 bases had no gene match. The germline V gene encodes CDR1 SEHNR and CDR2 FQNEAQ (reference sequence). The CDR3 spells CASSLGGTSGGTRHYEQYF. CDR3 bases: TGTGCCAGCAGCTTAGGGGGGACTAGCGGGGGGACCCGGCACTACGAGCAGTACTTC. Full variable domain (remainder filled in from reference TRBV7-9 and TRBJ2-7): DTGVSQNPRHKITKRGQNVTFRCDPISEHNRLYWYRQTLGQGPEFLTYFQNEAQLEKSRLLSDRFSAERPKGSFSTLEIQRTEQGDSAMYLCASSLGGTSGGTRHYEQYFGPGTRLTVT.